What follows are 22 T cell receptor beta chains derived from one specimen sequenced in a study of blood T cell repertoires in COVID-19. TCRdb's table, derived via immunoSEQ multiplex PCR, lists solely in-frame clones and lacks some. The data contain hundreds of thousands of clones, over 85% of them singletons. Input material: PBMCs or T cells enriched from blood (not recorded which). The source is a man in his 60s who had recovered from COVID-19.

V gene TRBV9 combines with J gene TRBJ2-3; D not resolved. CDR3 length: 14 amino acids. V lost 4 bases and J lost 0, with 9 bases in between. Germline V CDR1 and CDR2: SGDLS, YYNGEE. CDR3 sequence (DNA): TGTGCCAGCAGCTTGGCAGGTAGCACAGATACGCAGTATTTT. It codes for CASSLAGSTDTQYF.

The J gene is TRBJ2-1, the V gene TRBV2; 7 bases line up with TRBD2. V was clipped by 4 bases and J by 2 bases; unmatched bases: 5. There are 15 residues in the CDR3. Germline V gene sequence: CDR1 SNHLY, CDR2 FYNNEI. The CDR3 region has the DNA TGTGCCAGCAGTGTTCGGGGGAGGGCCTACAATGAGCAGTTCTTC. Its translation is CASSVRGRAYNEQFF.

A remark on this clone: The same CDR3 arises from other DNA sequences in this sample as well. The rearrangement links TRBV9 to TRBJ1-5; D is undetermined. The CDR3 has 14 residues. Looked up from germline, CDR1 is SGDLS and CDR2 is YYNGEE. Trimming removed 2 bases at V and 1 base at J, with 7 bases between. The CDR3 coding sequence is TGTGCCAGCAGCGTTGACGGGAGCAATCAGCCCCAGCATTTT. This encodes CASSVDGSNQPQHF.

Comment on this clone: One end of the junction fails to match germline, which may point to a read error. This chain joins TRBV4-2 and TRBJ1-4; D may be TRBD1 (5 bases). Germline CDR1 and CDR2: LGHNA and YNFKEQ. CDR3 length: 18 residues. The CDR3 DNA reads TGTGCCAGCAGCAAAGATCTCGGGACTGGGGGGATAGGTGAAAAACTGTTTTTT. This gives the protein CASSKDLGTGGIGEKLFF.

This clone was seen just once. J is TRBJ2-7 and V is TRBV2; 8 nucleotides agree with TRBD1. The ends lost 6 bases at V and 1 base at J; junction bases unmatched: 14. Germline V gene data show CDR1 as SNHLY and CDR2 as FYNNEI. The CDR3 loop spans 17 amino acids. The CDR3 DNA sequence: TGTGCCAGCAGGCTGCCAGGGGGCTCTCGCGGATCCTACGAGCAGTACTTC. It yields the protein CASRLPGGSRGSYEQYF.

The V gene is TRBV12-2, the J gene TRBJ1-5. TRBV12-2 is listed as a pseudogene. This CDR3 is built from 18 residues. CDR3 nucleotide sequence: TGTGCAAGTCGCCCGAATCTCGGGGAACCTTTTGGCAATCAGCCCCAGCATTTT. This codes for CASRPNLGEPFGNQPQHF.

A single count supports this clone. The chain is built from TRBV6-5 and TRBJ1-2; 9 nucleotides agree with TRBD1. Looked up from germline, CDR1 is MNHEY and CDR2 is SVGAGI. CDR3 length equals 14 residues. J was trimmed by 4 bases and V by 6 bases; bases with no gene match: 6. CDR3 nucleotide sequence: TGTGCCAGCAGGGGGACAGGGTCGGGCTATGGCTACACCTTC. It encodes CASRGTGSGYGYTF.

The V and J genes are TRBV6-2 or TRBV6-3 and TRBJ2-1, with 16 bases matching TRBD2. Germline-derived CDR1 and CDR2 are MNHEY and SVGEGT. With V trimmed by 4 bases and J by 13 bases, 10 bases remained unmatched. The CDR3 is 16 amino acids. For the CDR3, the DNA is TGTGCCAGCAGTTTGGAGGGACTAGCGGGGGGGCCGGGACAGTTCTTC. Amino acid sequence: CASSLEGLAGGPGQFF.

V and J are TRBV2 and TRBJ2-5, with TRBD2 identical over 9 bases. CDR3 length equals 14 residues. With V trimmed by 7 bases and J by 5 bases, 8 bases remained unmatched. The germline V gene has CDR1 SNHLY and CDR2 FYNNEI. In DNA, the CDR3 is TGTGCCAGCATAGCTAGCGGGGTGTGGGAGACCCAGTACTTC. Its translation: CASIASGVWETQYF.

This clone has just one count. This chain uses TRBV5-1 with TRBJ1-2, with 12 bases matching TRBD1. Germline CDR1 is SGHRS and CDR2 is YFSETQ. V shed 1 base and J 6 bases; nucleotides not matched to a gene: 7. The CDR3 covers 16 residues. The CDR3 sequence is CASSLPGQGASDGYTF. CDR3 bases: TGCGCCAGCAGCTTGCCGGGACAGGGGGCTTCGGATGGCTACACCTTC.

The V call is TRBV21-1, the J call TRBJ2-7; the listed D gene, TRBD2, was not tested against the DNA. TRBV21-1 is a pseudogene locus. The CDR3 loop spans 14 amino acids. The CDR3 here is CASSKDRGCYEQYF. The CDR3 DNA reads TGTGCCAGCAGCAAAGACCGGGGGTGCTACGAGCAGTACTTC.

The rearrangement links TRBV4-3 to TRBJ1-1; D is unresolved. This CDR3 has 15 residues. The V end lost 1 base, the J end lost 7 bases, and 16 bases lay between the germline ends. In germline, CDR1 is LGHNA, CDR2 YSLEER. CDR3 in amino acids: CASSQVDRWESEAFF. The CDR3 DNA reads TGCGCCAGCAGCCAAGTCGACCGCTGGGAGAGTGAAGCTTTCTTT.

The chain has TRBV7-9 and TRBJ1-2, with D maybe TRBD1 (5 bases). The CDR3 runs to 12 residues. V lost 4 bases, J lost 4 bases, and 7 bases lay in between. Looked up from germline, CDR1 is SEHNR and CDR2 is FQNEAQ (reference sequence). This chain's CDR3 is CASSSTVYGYTF. DNA for the CDR3: TGTGCCAGCAGCTCGACAGTCTATGGCTACACCTTC. Using reference TRBV7-9 and TRBJ1-2 for the parts outside the CDR3, the full variable domain is DTGVSQNPRHKITKRGQNVTFRCDPISEHNRLYWYRQTLGQGPEFLTYFQNEAQLEKSRLLSDRFSAERPKGSFSTLEIQRTEQGDSAMYLCASSSTVYGYTFGSGTRLTVV.

This sequence joins TRBV4-2 and TRBJ1-3; 8 bases agree with TRBD1. Germline V CDR1 and CDR2: LGHNA, YNFKEQ. This CDR3 comprises 16 residues. V dropped 4 bases and J dropped 2; count of bases not matched to a gene: 7. CDR3 coding DNA: TGTGCCAGCAGCCCGGGACAGGACCTAACTGGAAACACCATATATTTT. It encodes CASSPGQDLTGNTIYF.

The chain links TRBV4-3 to TRBJ2-1, with 10 bases that match TRBD2. The junction had 9 bases not matched to a gene; V was cut back by 4 bases and J by 9 bases. The CDR3 spans 15 residues. Germline CDR1 and CDR2: LGHNA and YSLEER. CDR3 coding DNA: TGCGCCAGCAGCCCCGGAGCGGGGGGGCCTGTTGAGCAGTTCTTC. Its translation is CASSPGAGGPVEQFF.

The chain combines TRBV14 with TRBJ2-1, with 7 bases lining up with TRBD2. CDR1 is SGHDN, CDR2 FVKESK, per germline. V was clipped by 2 bases and J by 4 bases; unmatched bases: 5. This CDR3 spans 15 amino acids. Here the CDR3 reads CASSQSLAEYNEQFF. As DNA, the CDR3 is TGTGCCAGCAGCCAAAGCCTAGCGGAGTACAATGAGCAGTTCTTC.

This sequence joins TRBV7-8 and TRBJ2-7; 7 nucleotides match TRBD2. Germline V lookup: CDR1 SGHVS, CDR2 FQNEAQ. Trimming cost V 4 bases and J 6 bases; bases outside gene matches: 6. There are 13 residues in the CDR3. Here the CDR3 DNA reads TGTGCCAGCAGCTCCGGACTAGACCTCGAGCAGTACTTC. Translated: CASSSGLDLEQYF.

The gene calls are TRBV10-3 and TRBJ2-2, with 9 bases lining up with TRBD2. V dropped 0 bases and J dropped 1; count of bases not matched to a gene: 18. This CDR3 has 22 residues. Germline values: CDR1 ENHRY, CDR2 SYGVKD. CDR3 coding DNA: TGTGCCATCAGTGAGTCTGTTTTGACTAGCGGCTTTAGTTATATGAACACCGGGGAGCTGTTTTTT. Translation gives CAISESVLTSGFSYMNTGELFF.

The chain uses TRBV7-9 and TRBJ2-7; 7 nucleotides agree with TRBD1. Trimming removed 5 bases from V and 2 bases from J; junction bases left unmatched: 6. This CDR3 is 14 amino acids long. Per the germline V gene, CDR1 is SEHNR and CDR2 is FQNEAQ (reference sequence). CDR3 amino acids: CASSTTGTAYEQYF. CDR3 DNA: TGTGCCAGCAGCACTACCGGGACAGCCTACGAGCAGTACTTC. Full variable domain (outside the CDR3, taken from reference TRBV7-9 and TRBJ2-7): DTGVSQNPRHKITKRGQNVTFRCDPISEHNRLYWYRQTLGQGPEFLTYFQNEAQLEKSRLLSDRFSAERPKGSFSTLEIQRTEQGDSAMYLCASSTTGTAYEQYFGPGTRLTVT.

The chain uses TRBV27 and TRBJ1-2; the match to TRBD1 covers 10 bases. CDR1 MNHEY and CDR2 SMNVEV come from the germline V gene (reference sequence). The CDR3 totals 15 residues. J lost 0 bases, V lost 2 bases, and 0 bases had no gene match. CDR3 in DNA: TGTGCCAGCAGTTTAGGACAGGGGGCTAACTATGGCTACACCTTC. Translated, it gives CASSLGQGANYGYTF.

The chain uses TRBV2 and TRBJ2-3; TRBD1 might be the D (6 bases). The CDR3 spans 14 residues. Germline assignment: CDR1 SNHLY and CDR2 FYNNEI. Trimming took off 5 bases at V and 0 bases at J, with 9 bases between the two ends. The CDR3 nucleotides are TGTGCCAGCAGTTGGACAGCTAGCACAGATACGCAGTATTTT. Its translation: CASSWTASTDTQYF.

The chain has TRBV10-3 and TRBJ1-2, with 9 bases identical to TRBD1. The CDR3 covers 15 residues. Germline lookup yields CDR1 ENHRY and CDR2 SYGVKD. V was clipped by 0 bases and J by 8 bases; unmatched bases: 7. CDR3 region: CAISESARGQGGYTF. CDR3 DNA sequence: TGTGCCATCAGTGAGTCGGCTCGTGGACAGGGGGGCTACACCTTC.